The entry below gives a single T cell receptor beta chain sequence along with its context. Naive CD8 cells lacked CD45RO, underwent positive selection for CCR7 and left out terminally differentiated effector memory CD45RA+ cells. Participating donors were healthy, HIV-negative adults free of recent acute infections or vaccinations. This entry comes from a study of shared clonotypes between healthy human individuals. The assay was immunoSEQ multiplex PCR, and TCRdb's table has in-frame clones only and misses some. This sample has hundreds of thousands of clones, with about 96% found just once. This TCR was recovered from a woman in her twenties or thirties in good health. The sequencing input was naive CD8+ T cells sorted from blood.

For the CDR3, the DNA is TGTGCCAGCAGCTTGGATCCAGGGGGACGGGGTGGCTACACCTTC. As protein: CASSLDPGGRGGYTF. The chain has TRBV5-4 and TRBJ1-2; 7 nucleotides align to TRBD1. Trimming took 0 bases from V and 7 from J; bases not matched to a gene: 9. Germline CDR1 and CDR2: SGHNT and YYREEE (reference sequence). The CDR3 extends over 15 amino acids.